Given below is one T cell receptor (beta chain) in context. This clone was recorded once. Its antigen specificity is not known. No base quality information exists; no much larger clone differs at one position. This sample was taken from a study of T cell responses to AZD1222 COVID-19 vaccine listed by TCRdb under 2021. About the full investigation: AZD1222 recipients given second doses at about 4 weeks or at about 12 weeks were pooled, since spike-specific TCR depth and breadth were not found to differ between the two schedules. Trial participants were enrolled by age into 18-55, 56-69 and 70-plus year subgroups, with 148, 28 and 57 TCR-sequenced participants respectively. TCR sequencing was performed for roughly 250 trial participants, of whom around 210 were given two doses of AZD1222 and approximately 25 were given two doses of MenACWY control vaccine. Results the study describes overall, beyond this receptor: CD4 TCRs associated with the vaccine covered the entire spike protein, and the dominant responses were in regions 160-218 and 743-854. Participants were mostly white British, with more females than males. The authors suggested clonal diversity may have been underestimated. Spike-specific TCR breadth and depth rose significantly after two AZD1222 doses compared with day 0 and with MenACWY recipients. Conclusions about previously exposed vaccinees were limited because only six or seven AZD1222 recipients were SARS-CoV-2 seropositive at baseline. In the small 56-69-year group, the increase in depth fell short of significance, most likely because of low power. Because no samples from the day 14 peak response were available, repertoires could be characterized only after the peak T cell response. Reportedly, almost half of the unique spike-specific TCRs recognized epitopes lying outside the regions that are mutated in the B.1.351 and B.1.1.7 variants.

The germline ends are 7 bases apart after V is trimmed by 2 bases and J by 4 bases. From the cysteine through the phenylalanine, the CDR3 covers 13 amino acids. Kept here is only the CDR3 DNA, which spans 39 bases and is read in frame from base 1. The CDR3 regions of human TCRbeta chains were analyzed by immunosequencing. Under the source paper's analysis protocol: Repertoire TCRs were matched against a reference library of SARS-CoV-2-specific TCRs generated with the MIRA antigen-specificity platform. Breadth meant the fraction of unique TCRs that were SARS-CoV-2-associated, whereas depth meant the fraction of total T cells that were SARS-CoV-2-associated. Using the MIRA data, each spike-specific TCR was assigned both to the spike region to which the TCR was reactive and to a CD4 or CD8 class. Log10-transformed breadth and depth values were compared by one-way ANOVA with Sidak's multiple comparisons tests. What TCRdb holds here is the immuneACCESS table cut down to in-frame rearrangements. Part of the clones is not present; checked against another copy, under half of the missing clones reflect an unresolved V gene, and the others are unexplained. That table furnishes V, J and clone size, whereas the DNA furnished D and trimming. The sample includes around 130,000 clones, with roughly 93% observed a single time. The top ten clones comprise about 3% of the sample.

Per the publication, the time point label means: baseline before first vaccination. Vaccinee samples were obtained from the UK trials COV001 and COV002, which included a single-blind randomized controlled phase 2/3 trial of AZD1222 (ChAdOx1 nCoV-19) in healthy adults. For TCRbeta chain sequencing, PBMC samples were collected from trial participants at day 0 and at day 28 after the second dose. The chain is assembled from TRBV12-3 or TRBV12-4 and TRBJ2-3; a confident D gene designation cannot be given. This TCR derives from an adult in good health. The sample here was peripheral blood, taken on day 0 of AZD1222 vaccination. The CDR3 loop reads CASSLLGADTQYF. The base sequence is TGTGCCAGCAGTTTACTCGGTGCAGATACGCAGTATTTT.